Below are 27 T cell receptor beta chains sequenced from a single sample in a study of blood T cell repertoires in COVID-19. The table came from immunoSEQ multiplex PCR; TCRdb's copy has only in-frame clones and leaves some out. The sample yields some 80,000 clones, roughly nine tenths seen once. The sequencing input was peripheral blood. Receptors originate from a human donor in a cohort sampled during active COVID-19.

This chain uses TRBV4-1 with TRBJ1-1; D gene unclear. The length of the CDR3 is 15 residues. Trimming removed 3 bases from V and 5 bases from J, with 16 bases in between. Looked up from germline, CDR1 is MGHRA and CDR2 is YSYEKL. The CDR3 reads CASSHPGRGFTEAFF. The CDR3 DNA sequence: TGCGCCAGCAGCCACCCCGGCCGCGGGTTTACTGAAGCTTTCTTT.

V gene TRBV7-2 combines with J gene TRBJ2-1; 13 nucleotides match TRBD2. The J segment lost 9 bases and the V segment lost 5 bases, leaving 10 bases of the junction unmatched. The CDR3 sequence is 16 residues long. CDR1 is SGHTA and CDR2 is FQGNSA in the germline V gene. The CDR3, as DNA: TGTGCCAGCAGCCCTCCAGGACTAGCGGGAGTTAGTGAGCAGTTCTTC. Translating gives CASSPPGLAGVSEQFF.

The chain couples TRBV14 to TRBJ2-3, with 8 bases lining up with TRBD2. Unmatched junction bases numbered 8, after V lost 3 bases and J lost 0 bases. This CDR3 contains 17 residues. Germline CDR1 is SGHDN and CDR2 is FVKESK. The CDR3, as DNA: TGTGCCAGCAGCCAGAGGCGGGGGGATGTTAGCACAGATACGCAGTATTTT. Translated: CASSQRRGDVSTDTQYF.

This sequence joins TRBV7-8 and TRBJ2-1; 9 bases are a match to TRBD1. The germline CDR1 and CDR2 sequences are SGHVS and FQNEAQ. The V and J ends lost 5 bases and 10 bases, in that order; junction bases with no gene match: 6. This CDR3 is 13 amino acids long. CDR3 nucleotide sequence: TGTGCCAGCAGCCTGACTGACAGGGGGGAGCAGTTCTTC. This sequence encodes CASSLTDRGEQFF. Full variable domain (remainder filled in from reference TRBV7-8 and TRBJ2-1): GAGVSQSPRYKVAKRGQDVALRCDPISGHVSLFWYQQALGQGPEFLTYFQNEAQLDKSGLPSDRFFAERPEGSVSTLKIQRTQQEDSAVYLCASSLTDRGEQFFGPGTRLTVL.

This chain connects TRBV5-4 to TRBJ2-7; TRBD1 matches 11 bases. The germline V gene encodes CDR1 SGHNT and CDR2 YYREEE (reference sequence). After removal of 2 bases from V and 9 bases from J, the junction contained 7 bases not matched to a gene. The CDR3 sequence is 14 residues long. CDR3 sequence reads: CASSFGQGALWQYF. In DNA form, the CDR3 reads TGTGCCAGCAGCTTCGGACAGGGGGCTCTATGGCAGTACTTC.

This chain links TRBV29-1 with TRBJ1-2; 7 positions agree with TRBD1. The ends lost 4 bases at V and 1 base at J; junction bases unmatched: 6. The CDR3 is 14 amino acids. The germline V gene encodes CDR1 SQVTM and CDR2 ANQGSEA. CDR3 nucleotides: TGCAGCGTTGTAAAGGGACAGAGTAACTATGGCTACACCTTC. Translating gives CSVVKGQSNYGYTF. The whole variable domain, filled in from reference TRBV29-1 and TRBJ1-2, reads SAVISQKPSRDICQRGTSLTIQCQVDSQVTMMFWYRQQPGQSLTLIATANQGSEATYESGFVIDKFPISRPNLTFSTLTVSNMSPEDSSIYLCSVVKGQSNYGYTFGSGTRLTVV.

This chain joins TRBV30 and TRBJ2-3; TRBD2 matches at 9 bases. J lost 3 bases, V lost 3 bases, and 13 bases had no gene match. The germline V gene has CDR1 GTSNPN and CDR2 SVGIG (reference sequence). This CDR3 comprises 17 residues. CDR3 region: CAWSIAQGGRVTDTQYF. The CDR3 nucleotides are TGTGCCTGGAGCATCGCCCAGGGCGGGAGGGTGACAGATACGCAGTATTTT.

This chain uses TRBV21-1 with TRBJ1-4; TRBD1 is the table's D call and was not checked against the DNA. TRBV21-1 is annotated as a pseudogene. The CDR3 extends over 17 amino acids. CDR3 nucleotide sequence: TGTGCCAGCAGCAAAGAACCGCAGGGCAGGGTAAATGAAAAACTGTTTTTT. Amino acids: CASSKEPQGRVNEKLFF.

This rearrangement joins TRBV11-2 to TRBJ2-2, with a tentative D call TRBD1 (6 bases). The CDR3 totals 17 residues. V was pared by 6 bases and J by 0 bases, with 17 bases between. From germline, CDR1 is SGHAT and CDR2 FQNNGV. The CDR3 DNA reads as TGTGCCAGCAGGCGTAGCTTGGACAGTACGAACACCGGGGAGCTGTTTTTT. Amino acid sequence: CASRRSLDSTNTGELFF.

V usage is TRBV24-1 and J usage is TRBJ2-1; D is ambiguous. Deletions cut 4 bases from V and 4 bases from J, with 13 bases between. The germline CDR1 and CDR2 sequences are KGHDR and SFDVKD. There are 15 residues in the CDR3. The CDR3 nucleotides read TGTGCCACCAGTGACTCCTACGCTGCTTACAATGAGCAGTTCTTC. It yields the protein CATSDSYAAYNEQFF.

The chain carries TRBV19 and TRBJ1-5; TRBD1 agrees at 7 bases. After removal of 4 bases from V and 3 bases from J, the junction contained 9 bases not matched to a gene. The germline CDR1 and CDR2 sequences are LNHDA and SQIVND (reference sequence). CDR3 size: 16 residues. In DNA form, the CDR3 reads TGTGCCAGTAGTAGTCTAGACAGGGAACTCAATCAGCCCCAGCATTTT. Amino acids: CASSSLDRELNQPQHF.

The V and J genes are TRBV19 and TRBJ1-1; 8 bases align to TRBD1. This CDR3 has 16 residues. Trimming removed 5 bases from V and 1 base from J; junction bases left unmatched: 9. Germline CDR1 is LNHDA and CDR2 is SQIVND (reference sequence). CDR3 sequence reads: CASSDLRTGRNTEAFF. In DNA, the CDR3 is TGTGCCAGTAGTGATCTAAGGACAGGGCGGAACACTGAAGCTTTCTTT. Drawing the rest from reference TRBV19 and TRBJ1-1, the complete variable domain is DGGITQSPKYLFRKEGQNVTLSCEQNLNHDAMYWYRQDPGQGLRLIYYSQIVNDFQKGDIAEGYSVSREKKESFPLTVTSAQKNPTAFYLCASSDLRTGRNTEAFFGQGTRLTVV.

The rearrangement links TRBV28 to TRBJ2-1; 8 positions agree with TRBD2. The CDR3 consists of 11 residues. J lost 15 bases, V lost 4 bases, and 5 bases had no gene match. CDR1 and CDR2 from the germline V gene are MDHEN and SYDVKM. The CDR3 DNA reads TGTGCCAGCAGTTCCCAGCGGGAGTGGTTCTTC. This gives the protein CASSSQREWFF.

This clone has just a few counts. The chain couples TRBV11-2 to TRBJ1-2; 8 bases line up with TRBD1. CDR1 is SGHAT and CDR2 is FQNNGV in the germline V gene. Trimming took 5 bases from V and 2 from J; bases not matched to a gene: 4. This CDR3 region has 14 residues. Written as DNA, the CDR3 is TGTGCCAGCAGCATGAACAGGGGGAACTATGGCTACACCTTC. Translating gives CASSMNRGNYGYTF.

The genes are TRBV18 and TRBJ2-4; D is perhaps TRBD2 (6 bases). CDR3 size: 15 residues. Germline-derived CDR1 and CDR2 are KGHSH and LQKENI. The V and J ends lost 0 bases and 7 bases respectively, with 13 bases between them. The CDR3 bases are TGTGCCAGCTCACCACCGGAGGGCAGGGTGAACATTCAGTACTTC. It yields the protein CASSPPEGRVNIQYF.

The J gene is TRBJ2-7, the V gene TRBV27; perhaps TRBD1 as D (6 bases). Per the germline V gene, CDR1 is MNHEY and CDR2 is SMNVEV (reference sequence). V lost 6 bases, J lost 4 bases, and 13 bases lay in between. The length of the CDR3 is 13 residues. CDR3 protein: CASSASRGYEQYF. In DNA form, the CDR3 reads TGTGCCAGCAGCGCGAGTAGGGGGTACGAGCAGTACTTC.

The J gene is TRBJ1-5, the V gene TRBV6-5; possible D gene TRBD1, 6 bases. This CDR3 region has 15 residues. CDR1 and CDR2 (germline): MNHEY, SVGAGI. Trimming pared 6 bases from V and 5 bases from J, leaving 17 bases between. In nucleotides, the CDR3 is TGTGCCAGCAGACTGGGACACCGGACCGATCAGCCCCAGCATTTT. Its translation is CASRLGHRTDQPQHF.

The chain employs TRBV3-1 (or the pseudogene TRBV3-2) and TRBJ1-3; possibly TRBD1 for D (5 bases). V shed 1 base and J shed 0 bases, with 10 bases lying between them. Germline V lookup: CDR1 LGHDT, CDR2 YNNKEL (reference sequence). This CDR3 spans 16 amino acids. This CDR3 is CASSQGLRVSGNTIYF. The CDR3 region has the DNA TGTGCCAGCAGCCAAGGCCTCAGGGTCTCTGGAAACACCATATATTTT.

J is TRBJ2-2 and V is TRBV27; 8 positions match TRBD2. The CDR3 contains 16 residues. Trimming removed 7 bases from V and 5 bases from J; junction bases left unmatched: 12. Germline V gene sequence: CDR1 MNHEY, CDR2 SMNVEV (reference sequence). In nucleotides, the CDR3 is TGTGCCAGCACATATTGGACCGGGGGGGGTACCGGGGAGCTGTTTTTT. Residues: CASTYWTGGGTGELFF.

This clone was seen just once. This chain uses TRBV5-6 with TRBJ2-7; a possible D gene is TRBD1 (6 bases). CDR1 is SGHDT and CDR2 is YYEEEE in the germline V gene. V was trimmed by 6 bases and J by 0 bases, leaving 13 bases between them. The CDR3 is made up of 14 amino acids. The CDR3 bases are TGTGCCAGCACCAACCCAGGGGTCTCCTACGAGCAGTACTTC. Its translation: CASTNPGVSYEQYF.

J is TRBJ2-7 and V is TRBV27; 12 bases line up with TRBD2. The CDR3 is made up of 15 amino acids. Germline assignment: CDR1 MNHEY and CDR2 SMNVEV (reference sequence). J was trimmed by 5 bases and V by 2 bases; bases with no gene match: 4. For the CDR3, the DNA is TGTGCCAGCAGTTTAAGGACTAGCGGGAAACACGAGCAGTACTTC. Translated: CASSLRTSGKHEQYF.

This chain connects TRBV11-2 to TRBJ2-1; 12 nucleotides align to TRBD2. Germline CDR1 is SGHAT and CDR2 is FQNNGV. With V trimmed by 1 base and J by 3 bases, 7 bases remained unmatched. This CDR3 comprises 18 residues. CDR3 nucleotide sequence: TGTGCCAGCAGCTTAGGGACTCTAGCGGGGGGGATCTACAATGAGCAGTTCTTC. Its translation is CASSLGTLAGGIYNEQFF.

J is TRBJ2-7 and V is TRBV7-9; D is uncertain. V was trimmed by 2 bases and J by 5 bases, leaving 10 bases between them. CDR3 length: 13 amino acids. Germline CDR1 reads SEHNR; CDR2 reads FQNEAQ (reference sequence). The CDR3 DNA is TGTGCCAGCAGCTTATCGGTAGGAGACGAGCAGTACTTC. Its protein product is CASSLSVGDEQYF.

This chain connects TRBV11-2 to TRBJ2-3; 8 positions match TRBD2. Germline CDR1 reads SGHAT; CDR2 reads FQNNGV. V lost 1 base to trimming and J lost 1 base; unmatched junction nucleotides: 4. CDR3 size: 16 residues. The DNA of the CDR3 is TGTGCCAGCAGCTTAGGCGGGCGGGGGGGCACAGATACGCAGTATTTT. Its translation is CASSLGGRGGTDTQYF.

CDR3 DNA: TGTGCCAGCAGCTTAGTACCCGGACAGGGGTTTTTAGATACGCAGTATTTT. It specifies CASSLVPGQGFLDTQYF. V is TRBV7-8 and J is TRBJ2-3; 9 nucleotides agree with TRBD1. This CDR3 comprises 17 residues. Per the germline V gene, CDR1 is SGHVS and CDR2 is FQNEAQ. Unmatched junction bases numbered 10, after V lost 1 base and J lost 5 bases.

The V and J genes are TRBV7-9 and TRBJ2-5; the match to TRBD1 covers 8 bases. Germline trimming cut 3 bases from V and 5 bases from J; bases unmatched to any gene: 8. This CDR3 region has 15 residues. CDR1 is SEHNR and CDR2 is FQNEAQ in the germline V gene (reference sequence). The DNA for the CDR3 is TGTGCCAGCAGCTTCGTGACAGGGGTGGGGGAGACCCAGTACTTC. This codes for CASSFVTGVGETQYF.

J is TRBJ1-2 and V is TRBV4-3; 9 nucleotides match TRBD1. The CDR3 consists of 17 residues. The J segment lost 4 bases and the V segment lost 0 bases, leaving 9 bases of the junction unmatched. From germline, CDR1 is LGHNA and CDR2 YSLEER. The DNA for the CDR3 is TGCGCCAGCAGCCAAGATTCCGCCCGGACAGGGGCCTATGGCTACACCTTC. Amino acids: CASSQDSARTGAYGYTF.